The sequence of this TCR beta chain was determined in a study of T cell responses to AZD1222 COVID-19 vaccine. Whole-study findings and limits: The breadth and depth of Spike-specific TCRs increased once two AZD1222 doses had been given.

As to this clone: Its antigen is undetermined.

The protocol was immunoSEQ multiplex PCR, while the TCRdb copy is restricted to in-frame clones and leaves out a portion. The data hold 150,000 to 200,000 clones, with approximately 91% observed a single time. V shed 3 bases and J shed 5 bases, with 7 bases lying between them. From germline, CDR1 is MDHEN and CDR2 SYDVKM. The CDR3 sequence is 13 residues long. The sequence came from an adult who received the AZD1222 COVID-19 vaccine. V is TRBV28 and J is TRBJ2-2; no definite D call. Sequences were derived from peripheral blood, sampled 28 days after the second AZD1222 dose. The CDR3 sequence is CASSFRRTGELFF. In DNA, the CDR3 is TGTGCCAGCAGTTTTCGACGAACCGGGGAGCTGTTTTTT.